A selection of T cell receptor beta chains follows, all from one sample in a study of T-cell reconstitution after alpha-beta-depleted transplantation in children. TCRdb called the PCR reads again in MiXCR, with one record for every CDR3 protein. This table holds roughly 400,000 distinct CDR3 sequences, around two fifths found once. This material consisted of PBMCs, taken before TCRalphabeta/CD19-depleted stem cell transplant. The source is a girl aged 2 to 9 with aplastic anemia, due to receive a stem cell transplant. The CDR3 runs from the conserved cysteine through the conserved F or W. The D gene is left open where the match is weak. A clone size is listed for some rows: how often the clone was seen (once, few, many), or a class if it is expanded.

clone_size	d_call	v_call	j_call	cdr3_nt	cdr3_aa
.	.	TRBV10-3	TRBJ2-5	TGTGCCATCAGTGAGTCGTTCCAAGAGACCCAGTACTTC	CAISESFQETQYF
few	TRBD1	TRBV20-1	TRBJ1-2	TGCAGTGCCCAGAGAGACAGGGGATCCAACTATGGCTACACCTTC	CSAQRDRGSNYGYTF
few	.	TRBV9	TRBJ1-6	TGTGCCAGCAGCGCCGACCCCAGGGACTCACCCCTCCACTTT	CASSADPRDSPLHF
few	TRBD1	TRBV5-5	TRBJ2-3	TGTGCCAGCTCTTTCGACAGGGCAACAGATACGCAGTATTTT	CASSFDRATDTQYF
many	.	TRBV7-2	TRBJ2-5	TGTGCCAGCACCTTTAGGGCGGGGCGACAAGAGACCCAGTACTTC	CASTFRAGRQETQYF
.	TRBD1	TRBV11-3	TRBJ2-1	TGTGCCAGCAGCTGGACAGGGAATGAGCAGTTCTTC	CASSWTGNEQFF
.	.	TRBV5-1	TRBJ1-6	TGCGCCAGCCGCGATTGGGGACCGGGGTCACCCCTCCACTTT	CASRDWGPGSPLHF
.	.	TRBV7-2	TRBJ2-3	TGTGCCAGCAGCTTAGTTTGGGACGGGGCGACCACAGATACGCAGTATTTT	CASSLVWDGATTDTQYF
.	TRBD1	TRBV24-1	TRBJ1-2	TGTGCCACCAGTGATCCAGATACCGGGACAGCAGAAGGCTACACCTTC	CATSDPDTGTAEGYTF
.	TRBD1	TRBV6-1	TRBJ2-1	TGTGCCAGCAACAGATTCGGACAGGGTCGTGGAGGTGAGCAGTTCTTC	CASNRFGQGRGGEQFF
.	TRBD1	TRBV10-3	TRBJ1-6	TGTGCCATCAGGCCGGGACAGGGTATCGGGGCCCTCCACTTT	CAIRPGQGIGALHF
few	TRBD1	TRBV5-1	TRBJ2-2	TGCGCCAGCAGCTTGGGCAGGGGGCCGAGCGGCACCGGGGAGCTGTTTTTT	CASSLGRGPSGTGELFF
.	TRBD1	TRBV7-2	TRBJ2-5	TGTGCCAGCAGCTTCCTGGGGACAGGGAAAGAGACCCAGTACTTC	CASSFLGTGKETQYF
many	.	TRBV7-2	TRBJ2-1	TGTGCCAGCAGCCCCCCCTCCTACAATGAGCAGTTCTTC	CASSPPSYNEQFF
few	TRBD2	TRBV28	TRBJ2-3	TGTGCCAGCAGCCCCCGGACTAGCGGGAGATCATGGCCAGATACGCAGTATTTT	CASSPRTSGRSWPDTQYF
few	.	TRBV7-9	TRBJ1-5	TGTGCCAGCAGCCCCACTACAAGGGATCAGCCCCAGCATTTT	CASSPTTRDQPQHF
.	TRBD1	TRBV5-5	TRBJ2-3	TGTGCCAGCAGCCTAGACAGGGTGTGGACAGATACGCAGTATTTT	CASSLDRVWTDTQYF
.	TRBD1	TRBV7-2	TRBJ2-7	TGTGCCAGCAGCTTGACAGGGGGGTTGAACGAGCAGTACTTC	CASSLTGGLNEQYF
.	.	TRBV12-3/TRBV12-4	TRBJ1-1	TGTGCCAGCAGTTTACGGGGGGCGCGAGCTTTCTTT	CASSLRGARAFF
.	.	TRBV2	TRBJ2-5	TGTGCCAGCAGGAGATGGGTCCAAGAGACCCAGTACTTC	CASRRWVQETQYF
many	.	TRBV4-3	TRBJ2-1	TGCGCCAGCAGCCAAGCCCCCCGTCCTTCGGGAAGGTACAATGAGCAGTTCTTC	CASSQAPRPSGRYNEQFF
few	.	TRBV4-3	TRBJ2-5	TGCGCCAGCAGCCAAGAAAAAGGACGGGACGGAGAGACCCAGTACTTC	CASSQEKGRDGETQYF
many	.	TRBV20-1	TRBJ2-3	TGCAGTGCTTCGACCGGACTGGGGCGCACAGATACGCAGTATTTT	CSASTGLGRTDTQYF
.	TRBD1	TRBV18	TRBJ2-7	TGTGCCAGCTCACCACTCGGGACAGGGGTCTCCTACGAGCAGTACTTC	CASSPLGTGVSYEQYF
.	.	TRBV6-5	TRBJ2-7	TGTGCCAGCAGTTACCGGGCAGCCTACGAGCAGTACTTC	CASSYRAAYEQYF
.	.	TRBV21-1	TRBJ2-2	TGTGCCAGCAGCAAAGGGTTAGGGGGGCCCACCGGGGAGCTGTTTTTT	CASSKGLGGPTGELFF
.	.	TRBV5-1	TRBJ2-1	TGCGCCAGCAGCTTGACTCGACTGAATGAGCAGTTCTTC	CASSLTRLNEQFF
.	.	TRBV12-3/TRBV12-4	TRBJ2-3	TGTGCCAGCAGTTTAAAGCTAGCCACAGATACGCAGTATTTT	CASSLKLATDTQYF
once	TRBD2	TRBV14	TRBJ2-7	TGTGCCAGCAGCCATCGGACTAGCGGGGACCACGAGCAGTACTTC	CASSHRTSGDHEQYF
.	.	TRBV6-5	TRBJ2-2	TGTGCCAGCAGTTACTACGCCAGGGTTAGCACCGGGGAGCTGTTTTTT	CASSYYARVSTGELFF
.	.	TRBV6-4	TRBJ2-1	TGTGCCAGCAGTTCCGACACATACAATGAGCAGTTCTTC	CASSSDTYNEQFF
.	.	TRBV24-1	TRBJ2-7	TGTGCCACCAGTGATCCTACCCAGCTACTAGTCTTTTACGAGCAGTACTTC	CATSDPTQLLVFYEQYF
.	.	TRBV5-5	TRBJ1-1	TGTGCCAGCAGCTTACCCCCGGGACCGAACACTGAAGCTTTCTTT	CASSLPPGPNTEAFF
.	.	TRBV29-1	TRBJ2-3	TGCAGCGTTAGCGGTAGCACAGATACGCAGTATTTT	CSVSGSTDTQYF
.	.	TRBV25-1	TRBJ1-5	TGTGCCAGCAGTGAGACGGGAGCGAATCAGCCCCAGCATTTT	CASSETGANQPQHF
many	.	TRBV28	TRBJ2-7	TGTGCCAGCAGCCCCCGGGTGTGGGGGGCATCCTACGAGCAGTACTTC	CASSPRVWGASYEQYF
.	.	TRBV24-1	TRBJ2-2	TGTGCCACCAGTGATCCAGCGGGACAGACCGGGGAGCTGTTTTTT	CATSDPAGQTGELFF
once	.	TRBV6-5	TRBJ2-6	TGTGCCAGCAGTTACTCGATTAAGGGATCCGGGGCCAACGTCCTGACTTTC	CASSYSIKGSGANVLTF
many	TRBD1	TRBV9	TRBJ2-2	TGTGCCAGCAGCCTTGGACAGGGGACGAACACCGGGGAGCTGTTTTTT	CASSLGQGTNTGELFF